What follows are 15 T cell receptor beta chains derived from one specimen sequenced in a study of blood T cell repertoires in COVID-19. Clones were sequenced by immunoSEQ multiplex PCR, and TCRdb holds only the in-frame ones, with some missing. Altogether a few hundred thousand clones are present, 75% to 85% being singletons, with the ten largest covering around 1.3%. The source material was peripheral blood. The origin of the receptors is a woman aged 25 to 39 with COVID-19, enrolled during active disease.

V and J are TRBV3-1 (or the pseudogene TRBV3-2) and TRBJ1-2; D remains unclear. Trimming stripped 1 base from V and 14 bases from J, with 14 bases between. The length of the CDR3 is 12 residues. Germline V gene data show CDR1 as LGHDT and CDR2 as YNNKEL (reference sequence). This CDR3 reads CASSQADGSGTF. CDR3 coding DNA: TGTGCCAGCAGCCAAGCGGACGGGAGCGGTACCTTC.

This chain links TRBV6-2 or TRBV6-3 with TRBJ1-4; maybe TRBD1 (5 bases). Germline assignment: CDR1 MNHEY and CDR2 SVGEGT. V was shortened by 4 bases and J by 5 bases, with 11 bases between the two germline ends. The CDR3 is 14 amino acids. This CDR3 reads CASSSPGGNEKLFF. For the CDR3, the DNA is TGTGCCAGCAGTTCCCCGGGGGGGAATGAAAAACTGTTTTTT.

A note on this clone: Different DNA sequences within this sample yield the same CDR3. The gene calls are TRBV3-1 (or the pseudogene TRBV3-2) and TRBJ1-6; TRBD1 matches at 11 bases. Trimming at V came to 3 bases and at J to 10 bases, leaving 2 bases not matched to a gene. The length of the CDR3 is 14 residues. Germline CDR1 and CDR2: LGHDT and YNNKEL (reference sequence). CDR3: CASSQGQGGSPLHF. CDR3 sequence (DNA): TGTGCCAGCAGCCAGGGACAGGGGGGATCACCCCTCCACTTT.

The V call is TRBV7-2, the J call TRBJ2-5; 7 bases line up with TRBD1. The V segment lost 2 bases and the J segment 3 bases; nucleotides outside the gene matches: 6. Germline V gene sequence: CDR1 SGHTA, CDR2 FQGNSA. This CDR3 spans 15 amino acids. CDR3 sequence (DNA): TGTGCCAGCAGCTTATCCAGGACAGGCAAAGAGACCCAGTACTTC. The encoded protein is CASSLSRTGKETQYF. Full variable domain (missing parts from reference TRBV7-2 and TRBJ2-5): GAGVSQSPSNKVTEKGKDVELRCDPISGHTALYWYRQSLGQGLEFLIYFQGNSAPDKSGLPSDRFSAERTGGSVSTLTIQRTQQEDSAVYLCASSLSRTGKETQYFGPGTRLLVL.

This chain links TRBV11-2 with TRBJ1-1; no clear D gene. V was trimmed by 2 bases and J by 1 base, leaving 5 bases between them. Germline CDR1 and CDR2: SGHAT and FQNNGV. The CDR3 contains 13 residues. CDR3 protein: CASSLSSNTEAFF. The CDR3 bases are TGTGCCAGCAGCTTATCATCGAACACTGAAGCTTTCTTT.

In DNA form, the CDR3 reads TGTGCCAGCTCACCACAACAGGGACAGGGGCTTGGTACTGAAGCTTTCTTT. It codes for CASSPQQGQGLGTEAFF. The V and J genes are TRBV18 and TRBJ1-1; 10 bases align to TRBD1. V lost 1 base to trimming and J lost 5 bases; unmatched junction nucleotides: 10. CDR1 is KGHSH, CDR2 LQKENI, per germline. The CDR3 spans 17 residues. The full variable domain, completed using reference TRBV18 and TRBJ1-1, is NAGVMQNPRHLVRRRGQEARLRCSPMKGHSHVYWYRQLPEEGLKFMVYLQKENIIDESGMPKERFSAEFPKEGPSILRIQQVVRGDSAAYFCASSPQQGQGLGTEAFFGQGTRLTVV.

This chain uses TRBV2 with TRBJ1-1; TRBD1 might be the D (5 bases). Trimming took 6 bases from V and 11 from J, leaving 19 bases between them. Germline CDR1 SNHLY, CDR2 FYNNEI. The CDR3 is made up of 13 amino acids. CDR3 sequence (DNA): TGTGCCAGCAGCCCAGCGGGGGAAACGAGCGCTTTCTTT. Its translation is CASSPAGETSAFF.

This sequence joins TRBV3-1 (or the pseudogene TRBV3-2) and TRBJ2-7, with 7 bases matching TRBD2. V lost 4 bases to trimming and J lost 9 bases; unmatched junction nucleotides: 18. This CDR3 has 16 amino acids. Germline V gene lookup returns CDR1 LGHDT and CDR2 YNNKEL (reference sequence). DNA for the CDR3: TGTGCCAGCAGCCGCCTCGGGGGGTATGCCTCGGACGGGCAGTACTTC. This translates into CASSRLGGYASDGQYF.

The chain recombines TRBV18 with TRBJ2-1; D perhaps matches TRBD1 (6 bases). CDR1 KGHSH and CDR2 LQKENI come from the germline V gene. V shed 3 bases and J shed 9 bases, with 12 bases lying between them. The length of the CDR3 is 13 residues. The CDR3 sequence: CASSPQPRGEQFF. CDR3 nucleotides: TGTGCCAGCTCACCGCAACCCAGGGGTGAGCAGTTCTTC.

The genes are TRBV29-1 and TRBJ2-5, with D possibly being TRBD1 (5 bases). The CDR3 runs to 11 residues. V dropped 7 bases and J dropped 4 bases, with 10 bases sitting between them. Germline V lookup: CDR1 SQVTM, CDR2 ANQGSEA. The chain's CDR3 is CSARQGETQYF. DNA of the CDR3: TGCAGCGCACGCCAGGGAGAGACCCAGTACTTC.

V and J are TRBV7-3 and TRBJ2-1; a weak D match, TRBD1 (6 bases). The germline V gene has CDR1 SGHTA and CDR2 FQGTGA. Trimming left V 2 bases short and J 5 bases short, with 13 bases between. CDR3 length: 15 residues. The CDR3 bases are TGTGCCAGCAGCTTACAAGCAGGGGACAACAATGAGCAGTTCTTC. Translating it yields CASSLQAGDNNEQFF.

The chain has TRBV9 and TRBJ2-6, with D possibly being TRBD1 (5 bases). CDR1 is SGDLS and CDR2 is YYNGEE in the germline V gene. The germline V and J ends were trimmed by 0 bases and 4 bases, with 14 bases remaining between them. CDR3 length equals 17 residues. The CDR3 sequence: CASSVDPRAEGANVLTF. CDR3 DNA: TGTGCCAGCAGCGTAGATCCCAGGGCGGAGGGGGCCAACGTCCTGACTTTC.

The rearrangement joins TRBV2 to TRBJ2-2; D gene uncertain. From germline, CDR1 is SNHLY and CDR2 FYNNEI. With 6 bases removed from V and 6 bases from J, the gap between germline ends came to 11 bases. There are 13 residues in the CDR3. CDR3 residues: CASRRTSAGELFF. CDR3 DNA: TGTGCCAGCAGGCGAACGAGCGCCGGGGAGCTGTTTTTT. Drawing the rest from reference TRBV2 and TRBJ2-2, the complete variable domain is EPEVTQTPSHQVTQMGQEVILRCVPISNHLYFYWYRQILGQKVEFLVSFYNNEISEKSEIFDDQFSVERPDGSNFTLKIRSTKLEDSAMYFCASRRTSAGELFFGEGSRLTVL.

The chain recombines TRBV5-4 with TRBJ2-1; D not resolved. Per the germline V gene, CDR1 is SGHNT and CDR2 is YYREEE (reference sequence). This CDR3 is built from 15 residues. The V end lost 0 bases, the J end lost 3 bases, and 10 bases lay between the germline ends. The CDR3, as DNA: TGTGCCAGCAGCTTGGGAACTCCAGGCTACAATGAGCAGTTCTTC. Encoded protein: CASSLGTPGYNEQFF. Supplemented by reference TRBV5-4 and TRBJ2-1, the full variable domain reads ETGVTQSPTHLIKTRGQQVTLRCSSQSGHNTVSWYQQALGQGPQFIFQYYREEENGRGNFPPRFSGLQFPNYSSELNVNALELDDSALYLCASSLGTPGYNEQFFGPGTRLTVL.

This chain connects TRBV4-1 to TRBJ1-1, with 10 bases matching TRBD1. There are 17 residues in the CDR3. V shed 1 base, J shed 3 bases, and the junction held 8 bases outside the gene matches. Germline V gene lookup returns CDR1 MGHRA and CDR2 YSYEKL. DNA of the CDR3: TGCGCCAGCAGCCAAGGTGGGACAGGGGTTCGGGACACTGAAGCTTTCTTT. This encodes CASSQGGTGVRDTEAFF.